The 14 T cell receptor beta chains given below trace back to one sample, sequenced in a study of blood T cells in healthy people across ages. For the second PCR, which ran for about 6 to 11 cycles, a sample-barcoded 5' primer and a J-beta primer mix were used. MiXCR, run by TCRdb on the 5' RACE reads, gives a single entry per CDR3 protein. This table holds approximately 700,000 distinct CDR3 sequences, approximately 29% found once. What was sequenced was blood. These TCRs come from a woman of 80 years or more in good health.

For this clonotype: A much larger clone differs by one base, so this may be a read error. The chain recombines TRBV11-2 with TRBJ2-5, with 8 bases that match TRBD2. Trimming at V came to 5 bases and at J to 11 bases, leaving 19 bases not matched to a gene. Looked up from germline, CDR1 is SGHAT and CDR2 is FQNNGV. The CDR3 totals 16 residues. This chain's CDR3 is CASSRVWTGGRNEQYF. CDR3 in DNA: TGTGCCAGCAGCAGGGTATGGACGGGGGGGCGGAATGAGCAGTACTTC.

As regards this clonotype: Possible read error: a much larger clone is one base away. The rearrangement joins TRBV2 to TRBJ2-1; the D gene could be TRBD1 or TRBD2 (5 bases each). Deletions cut 11 bases from V and 2 bases from J, with 10 bases between. CDR3 length equals 12 residues. Looked up from germline, CDR1 is SNHLY and CDR2 is FYNNEI. In nucleotides, the CDR3 is TGTGCCGCTAGCAGGGCCTACAATGAGCAGTTCTTC. Amino acids: CAASRAYNEQFF. The full variable domain, in which reference TRBV2 and TRBJ2-1 provide the parts outside the CDR3, is EPEVTQTPSHQVTQMGQEVILRCVPISNHLYFYWYRQILGQKVEFLVSFYNNEISEKSEIFDDQFSVERPDGSNFTLKIRSTKLEDSAMYFCAASRAYNEQFFGPGTRLTVL.

The rearrangement uses TRBV3-1 and TRBJ1-2; TRBD1 is a possible D gene (5 bases). From germline, CDR1 is LGHDT and CDR2 YNNKEL (reference sequence). Trimming cost V 0 bases and J 4 bases, with 15 bases left between them. The CDR3 has 16 amino acids. CDR3 sequence reads: CASSQDSGAHVYGYTF. In DNA form, the CDR3 reads TGTGCCAGCAGCCAAGATTCCGGGGCCCACGTCTATGGCTACACCTTC.

V is TRBV19 and J is TRBJ2-5; TRBD1 matches 7 bases. This CDR3 contains 14 residues. Unmatched junction bases numbered 9, after V lost 11 bases and J lost 0 bases. The germline V gene has CDR1 LNHDA and CDR2 SQIVND (reference sequence). The CDR3 DNA sequence: TGTGCCTCACGGGGACAGAATTACCAAGAGACCCAGTACTTC. This translates into CASRGQNYQETQYF.

In this sample, this clonotype turned up a few times. This chain links TRBV12-3 or TRBV12-4 with TRBJ2-1, with D tentatively TRBD2 (7 bases). This CDR3 has 14 residues. The V and J ends lost 3 bases and 6 bases respectively, with 12 bases between them. The DNA of the CDR3 is TGTGCCAGCAGTTTTTATGGGGGGGCCAATGAGCAGTTCTTC. Translated: CASSFYGGANEQFF.

This clonotype appeared a few times. The chain carries TRBV4-3 and TRBJ1-1, with D possibly being TRBD1 (6 bases). The length of the CDR3 is 16 residues. The germline V and J ends were trimmed by 1 base and 5 bases, with 17 bases remaining between them. Germline V CDR1 and CDR2: LGHNA, YSLEER. The CDR3, as DNA: TGCGCCAGCAGCCAAGGGTTTGGGGAGAGGGGGACTGAAGCTTTCTTT. Protein product: CASSQGFGERGTEAFF.

This clonotype was detected many times. V is TRBV30 and J is TRBJ2-7, with no clear D. Germline V CDR1 and CDR2: GTSNPN, SVGIG (reference sequence). CDR3 length: 13 residues. V lost 3 bases and J lost 3, with 12 bases in between. CDR3 amino acids: CAWSINLLYEQYF. The CDR3 DNA follows: TGTGCCTGGAGCATAAACCTTCTCTACGAGCAGTACTTC. The full variable domain, with the rest looked up from reference TRBV30 and TRBJ2-7, is SQTIHQWPATLVQPVGSPLSLECTVEGTSNPNLYWYRQAAGRGLQLLFYSVGIGQISSEVPQNLSASRPQDRQFILSSKKLLLSDSGFYLCAWSINLLYEQYFGPGTRLTVT.

A few counts support this clonotype. A much larger clone lies a single base off, so this may be a read error. The rearrangement joins TRBV6-5 to TRBJ2-7; TRBD1 or TRBD2 may be the D gene (6 bases each). V lost 5 bases to trimming and J lost 7 bases, with 15 bases between them. CDR3 length: 13 amino acids. Germline V gives CDR1 MNHEY, CDR2 SVGAGI. CDR3 sequence (DNA): TGTGCCAGCAGTCTCGACGGGGGCAGTGAGCAGTACTTC. Residues: CASSLDGGSEQYF.

The sample holds a few counts of this clonotype. The rearrangement links TRBV30 to TRBJ2-4; the D call may be TRBD1 or TRBD2 (5 bases each). The CDR3 is 13 residues long. CDR1 and CDR2 (germline): GTSNPN, SVGIG (reference sequence). Trimming pared 5 bases from V and 4 bases from J, leaving 12 bases between. CDR3 bases: TGTGCCTGGGGGCAGGGAGCAAAAAACATTCAGTACTTC. This encodes CAWGQGAKNIQYF.

This clonotype was picked up a small number of times. The V and J genes are TRBV6-5 and TRBJ2-7; D gene ambiguous. Looked up from germline, CDR1 is MNHEY and CDR2 is SVGAGI. The CDR3 contains 13 residues. V was clipped by 6 bases and J by 6 bases, with 15 bases between them. In nucleotides, the CDR3 is TGTGCCAGCAGAAATCTTGTCGGTGTCGAGCAGTACTTC. Translating gives CASRNLVGVEQYF.

This rearrangement joins TRBV28 to TRBJ1-2, with 7 positions matching TRBD1. CDR3 length: 16 residues. Germline assignment: CDR1 MDHEN and CDR2 SYDVKM. V shed 7 bases and J 6 bases; nucleotides not matched to a gene: 17. CDR3 DNA sequence: TGTGCCAGCACCGAACAGGGGTCAGACGTCTCCCATGGCTACACCTTC. Translated: CASTEQGSDVSHGYTF.

This clonotype was seen at least ten times. This chain joins TRBV30 and TRBJ2-7; TRBD1 matches 11 bases. The CDR3 consists of 14 residues. The V and J ends lost 5 bases and 4 bases, in that order; junction bases with no gene match: 7. Looked up from germline, CDR1 is GTSNPN and CDR2 is SVGIG (reference sequence). The CDR3 nucleotides are TGTGCCTGGGCTCGGACAGGGGGCTTTTACGAGCAGTACTTC. This gives the protein CAWARTGGFYEQYF.

The sample holds many counts of this clonotype. V usage is TRBV5-1 and J usage is TRBJ2-3, with 7 bases identical to TRBD2. Germline trimming cut 5 bases from V and 1 base from J; bases unmatched to any gene: 4. In germline, CDR1 is SGHRS, CDR2 YFSETQ. The CDR3 spans 14 residues. As DNA, the CDR3 is TGCGCCAGCAGTCGAACTAGCGGCACAGATACGCAGTATTTT. Amino acid sequence: CASSRTSGTDTQYF.

This clonotype showed up just once. This may come from a read error, since a much larger clone is one base off. J is TRBJ2-5 and V is TRBV18; D unresolved. CDR3 size: 13 residues. V lost 3 bases and J lost 11, with 16 bases in between. Germline CDR1 KGHSH, CDR2 LQKENI. CDR3 bases: TGTGCCAGCTCACCCGCGAGAAACAATGAGCAGTACTTC. Translating it yields CASSPARNNEQYF.